The 29 T cell receptor beta chains below all came from one sample that was sequenced in a study of T cells in Graves' hyperthyroidism and ophthalmopathy. RNA transcripts served as the template for amplifying TCR beta CDR3 regions. The TCR CDR3 was amplified in a first-round RT-PCR using the HTBI primer set. TCRdb re-derived calls from the multiplex PCR reads in MiXCR, one entry per CDR3 protein. In the table there are hundreds of thousands of distinct CDR3 sequences, around 15% of which are singletons. Sequencing used blood. These receptors were obtained from a middle-aged woman with Graves' ophthalmopathy.

The sample holds many counts of this clonotype. J is TRBJ1-2 and V is TRBV24-1; D call uncertain. Trimming cost V 1 base and J 8 bases, with 10 bases left between them. Germline lookup yields CDR1 KGHDR and CDR2 SFDVKD. This CDR3 contains 13 residues. This chain's CDR3 is CATSDFRTGGYTF. CDR3 coding DNA: TGTGCCACCAGTGATTTTCGGACGGGGGGCTACACCTTC.

At least ten counts were recorded for this clonotype. The rearrangement joins TRBV6-2 or TRBV6-3 to TRBJ2-7; 7 bases map to TRBD2. The CDR3 totals 15 residues. CDR1 and CDR2 (germline): MNHEY, SVGEGT. With V trimmed by 5 bases and J by 0 bases, 7 bases remained unmatched. The CDR3 region has the DNA TGTGCCAGCAGTAACATAGCGGGTACCTCCTACGAGCAGTACTTC. Translating gives CASSNIAGTSYEQYF.

This clonotype is classed as medium-sized. The chain joins TRBV10-2 to TRBJ2-7, with D uncertain. The V and J ends lost 0 bases and 6 bases respectively, with 9 bases between them. CDR3 length equals 13 residues. From germline, CDR1 is WSHSY and CDR2 SAAADI. CDR3 coding DNA: TGCGCCAGCAGTGAGTCGGAGCAACTCGAGCAGTACTTC. Translated, it gives CASSESEQLEQYF.

This clonotype was seen a few times. The gene calls are TRBV28 and TRBJ1-2; 7 bases map to TRBD1. V was clipped by 3 bases and J by 8 bases; unmatched bases: 9. The CDR3 contains 14 residues. Per the germline V gene, CDR1 is MDHEN and CDR2 is SYDVKM. The chain's CDR3 is CASSFVRDRGGYTF. The CDR3 nucleotides read TGTGCCAGCAGTTTCGTCCGGGACAGAGGCGGCTACACCTTC.

This clonotype was detected a few times. The rearrangement uses TRBV2 and TRBJ2-7, with 9 positions matching TRBD1. The CDR3 covers 19 residues. The germline V gene encodes CDR1 SNHLY and CDR2 FYNNEI. V shed 0 bases, J shed 3 bases, and the junction held 15 bases outside the gene matches. The CDR3 bases are TGTGCCAGCAGTGAAGCGCTTGGACAGGGGAAGAAATACATCTACGAGCAGTACTTC. As protein: CASSEALGQGKKYIYEQYF.

This clonotype has at least ten counts. The chain combines TRBV19 with TRBJ1-5, with D tentatively TRBD1 (5 bases). Germline V gene data show CDR1 as LNHDA and CDR2 as SQIVND (reference sequence). With 4 bases removed from V and 4 bases from J, the gap between germline ends came to 17 bases. This CDR3 has 16 amino acids. The CDR3 nucleotides read TGTGCCAGTAGTAACAGGAAGGCTTCGAAGAATCAGCCCCAGCATTTT. Translation gives CASSNRKASKNQPQHF.

This clonotype was observed at least ten times. The chain has TRBV15 and TRBJ2-7; 9 bases map to TRBD2. Trimming removed 6 bases from V and 6 bases from J; junction bases left unmatched: 9. CDR3 length: 14 amino acids. Germline-derived CDR1 and CDR2 are LNHNV and YYDKDF (reference sequence). CDR3 protein: CATRLAGESREQYF. CDR3 nucleotides: TGTGCCACCAGGTTAGCGGGGGAATCGCGCGAGCAGTACTTC. The full variable domain, completed using reference TRBV15 and TRBJ2-7, is DAMVIQNPRYQVTQFGKPVTLSCSQTLNHNVMYWYQQKSSQAPKLLFHYYDKDFNNEADTPDNFQSRRPNTSFCFLDIRSPGLGDTAMYLCATRLAGESREQYFGPGTRLTVT.

As to this clonotype: Just one base apart from a much larger clone, this may be a read error. The chain joins TRBV4-3 to TRBJ1-1, with a possible D match to TRBD1 (5 bases). There are 13 residues in the CDR3. CDR1 LGHNA and CDR2 YSLEER come from the germline V gene. The germline V and J ends were trimmed by 2 bases and 7 bases, with 11 bases remaining between them. The CDR3 sequence: CASSQLLDNEAFF. In nucleotides, the CDR3 is TGCGCCAGCAGCCAATTGTTGGACAATGAAGCTTTCTTT.

This chain's CDR3 is CASSSTLAALPSYEQYF. For the CDR3, the DNA is TGCGCCAGCAGCTCGACACTAGCGGCTCTACCCTCCTACGAGCAGTACTTC. This chain connects TRBV5-1 to TRBJ2-7, with 8 nucleotides matching TRBD2. The CDR3 length is 17 residues. V gave up 3 bases and J gave up 0 bases; unmatched junction bases: 11. Germline V gene sequence: CDR1 SGHRS, CDR2 YFSETQ.

Many counts were recorded for this clonotype. The genes are TRBV12-3 or TRBV12-4 and TRBJ2-5; TRBD2 aligns across 9 bases. This CDR3 has 17 amino acids. V was clipped by 1 base and J by 1 base; unmatched bases: 7. The DNA of the CDR3 is TGTGCCAGCAGTTTAGGCCTCTGGCGGGAGGGCCAAGAGACCCAGTACTTC. It codes for CASSLGLWREGQETQYF.

The chain employs TRBV10-2 and TRBJ2-7; 8 bases are a match to TRBD1. This CDR3 comprises 16 residues. Germline loops: CDR1 WSHSY, CDR2 SAAADI. The V segment lost 6 bases and the J segment 0 bases; nucleotides outside the gene matches: 10. CDR3 DNA: TGCGCCAGCAGCTTCCTTGGACAGGGAAGCTCCTACGAGCAGTACTTC. It is translated as CASSFLGQGSSYEQYF.

The V and J genes are TRBV12-3 or TRBV12-4 and TRBJ2-4; D gene unclear. The CDR3 is made up of 12 amino acids. V lost 6 bases, J lost 6 bases, and 9 bases lay in between. The CDR3 bases are TGTGCCAGCAGCCCGAGTGGAAACATTCAGTACTTC. It encodes CASSPSGNIQYF.

This clonotype has at least ten counts. This sequence joins TRBV20-1 and TRBJ2-5; TRBD2 aligns across 10 bases. V shed 4 bases and J 5 bases; nucleotides not matched to a gene: 10. CDR1 and CDR2 from the germline V gene are DFQATT and SNEGSKA (reference sequence). This CDR3 spans 15 amino acids. The CDR3 coding sequence is TGCAGTGCTATTGGCCTAGCGGGAGTTGAGGAGACCCAGTACTTC. Translating gives CSAIGLAGVEETQYF.

At least ten counts were recorded for this clonotype. This chain links TRBV20-1 with TRBJ1-2; 8 positions match TRBD1. Germline trimming cut 5 bases from V and 7 bases from J; bases unmatched to any gene: 9. The CDR3 is 13 residues long. Germline-derived CDR1 and CDR2 are DFQATT and SNEGSKA (reference sequence). CDR3 region: CSAFRGLGLGYTF. DNA of the CDR3: TGCAGTGCTTTCAGGGGGCTGGGTCTTGGCTACACCTTC.

The CDR3 is CASSILNRGLGYGYTF. CDR3 bases: TGTGCCAGTAGTATCCTGAACAGGGGGCTTGGCTATGGCTACACCTTC. This chain uses TRBV19 with TRBJ1-2, with TRBD1 matching 9 bases. Germline CDR1 LNHDA, CDR2 SQIVND (reference sequence). V lost 3 bases and J lost 4; bases outside the gene matches: 9. The CDR3 spans 16 residues.

This sequence joins TRBV6-1 and TRBJ1-1; possible D gene TRBD1, 5 bases. The CDR3 has 14 residues. Germline V CDR1 and CDR2: MNHNS, SASEGT. V lost 6 bases and J 6 bases, leaving 17 bases between the germline ends. The CDR3 sequence: CASRSGTGYAEAFF. The CDR3 region has the DNA TGTGCCAGCAGGTCCGGGACCGGATACGCTGAAGCTTTCTTT.

This clonotype occurred many times. J is TRBJ1-1 and V is TRBV5-1; tentative D call: TRBD1 (5 bases). The CDR3 runs to 13 residues. Germline CDR1 and CDR2: SGHRS and YFSETQ. Trimming stripped 3 bases from V and 7 bases from J, with 13 bases between. Here the CDR3 reads CASSSILGVEAFF. The CDR3 coding sequence is TGCGCCAGCAGCTCCATCCTAGGGGTTGAAGCTTTCTTT.

In this sample, this clonotype turned up many times. This chain links TRBV19 with TRBJ2-7, with D perhaps matching TRBD1 (6 bases). V lost 8 bases, J lost 1 base, and 12 bases lay in between. Germline CDR1 reads LNHDA; CDR2 reads SQIVND (reference sequence). There are 13 residues in the CDR3. DNA for the CDR3: TGTGCCAGTCTCGATCAGGGGTCCTACGAGCAGTACTTC. Translation: CASLDQGSYEQYF. Combining the CDR3 with reference TRBV19 and TRBJ2-7 gives the whole variable domain DGGITQSPKYLFRKEGQNVTLSCEQNLNHDAMYWYRQDPGQGLRLIYYSQIVNDFQKGDIAEGYSVSREKKESFPLTVTSAQKNPTAFYLCASLDQGSYEQYFGPGTRLTVT.

This clonotype was picked up many times. This chain connects TRBV11-2 to TRBJ2-7; a weak D match, TRBD1 (7 bases). Germline V CDR1 and CDR2: SGHAT, FQNNGV. Trimming left V 4 bases short and J 3 bases short, with 16 bases between. There are 15 residues in the CDR3. CDR3: CASSSAARGDYEQYF. DNA for the CDR3: TGTGCCAGCAGCTCCGCAGCCAGGGGGGACTACGAGCAGTACTTC.

Remarks on this clonotype: It may be a read error: a sequence one base away is much more abundant. The gene calls are TRBV4-1 and TRBJ2-7, with 7 positions matching TRBD1. The length of the CDR3 is 16 residues. Per germline, CDR1 MGHRA and CDR2 YSYEKL. The CDR3 is CASNQDSDWTGYEQYF. In nucleotides, the CDR3 is TGCGCCAGCAACCAAGATTCGGATTGGACAGGCTACGAGCAGTACTTC.

Only a few counts were recorded for this clonotype. Lacking the conserved final phenylalanine or tryptophan, this CDR3 likely reflects a read error. The DNA is left out, because the CDR3 cannot be placed on it with certainty; the CDR3 is given as TCRdb lists it. The CDR3 spells CASSSSYGTGRI. The chain is built from TRBV12-3 or TRBV12-4 and TRBJ1-1; TRBD1, the table's D call, was not compared with the DNA. A total of 12 residues make up the CDR3, ends included.

The sample holds many counts of this clonotype. This chain joins TRBV6-1 and TRBJ2-5, with D perhaps TRBD2 (6 bases). Germline CDR1 and CDR2: MNHNS and SASEGT. V lost 7 bases and J lost 4, with 19 bases in between. The CDR3 has 15 residues. In nucleotides, the CDR3 is TGTGCCAGCACACTTCGCGGGCTAGCGCCAGAGACCCAGTACTTC. Its translation: CASTLRGLAPETQYF.

Only a few counts were recorded for this clonotype. The V gene is TRBV11-2, the J gene TRBJ1-2; a possible D gene is TRBD1 (6 bases). The CDR3 loop spans 13 amino acids. CDR1 SGHAT and CDR2 FQNNGV come from the germline V gene. Between the trimmed V and J ends, which lost 3 bases and 13 bases, there was a span of 18 bases. The CDR3 bases are TGTGCCAGCAGCTTTGGGGGCGAGGCTCTCCTCACCTTC. Translated: CASSFGGEALLTF.

V gene TRBV7-9 combines with J gene TRBJ1-3; TRBD1 matches 7 bases. The CDR3 runs 14 residues. With 4 bases clipped from V and 4 bases from J, the junction kept 4 bases outside the gene matches. Germline loops: CDR1 SEHNR, CDR2 FQNEAQ (reference sequence). The CDR3 bases are TGTGCCAGCAGCTCGGGACAGCCAGGAAACACCATATATTTT. Translated, it gives CASSSGQPGNTIYF.

The chain uses TRBV30 and TRBJ1-5, with 8 bases matching TRBD1. Unmatched junction bases numbered 7, after V lost 5 bases and J lost 7 bases. The germline gives CDR1 GTSNPN, CDR2 SVGIG (reference sequence). The CDR3 covers 13 residues. The chain's CDR3 is CAWEQGGGQPQHF. The CDR3 DNA reads TGTGCCTGGGAACAGGGGGGCGGCCAGCCCCAGCATTTT.

In its sample, this clonotype was seen many times. J is TRBJ1-1 and V is TRBV6-2 or TRBV6-3, with a weak D call TRBD1 (5 bases). Germline V gene sequence: CDR1 MNHEY, CDR2 SVGEGT. V dropped 6 bases and J dropped 5 bases, with 28 bases sitting between them. The CDR3 sequence is 18 residues long. CDR3 in DNA: TGTGCCAGCAGCCCCGCCATCGAATGGGGCGGATTTTCGACTGAAGCTTTCTTT. This codes for CASSPAIEWGGFSTEAFF.

At least ten counts were recorded for this clonotype. One end of the junction fails to match germline, which may point to a read error. V is TRBV6-1 and J is TRBJ1-1, with D unclear. From germline, CDR1 is MNHNS and CDR2 SASEGT. The length of the CDR3 is 14 residues. Here the CDR3 reads CASSEWVENTEAFF. CDR3 in DNA: TGCGCCAGCAGTGAATGGGTGGAGAACACTGAAGCTTTCTTT.

Points on this clonotype: With a much larger clone just one base away, this may be a read error. The chain recombines TRBV7-2 with TRBJ1-2; 11 nucleotides line up with TRBD1. The germline CDR1 and CDR2 sequences are SGHTA and FQGNSA. The J segment lost 7 bases and the V segment lost 1 base, leaving 2 bases of the junction unmatched. This CDR3 is 14 amino acids long. The CDR3 is CASSLGTGGRGYTF. The CDR3, as DNA: TGTGCCAGCAGCTTAGGGACAGGGGGCCGTGGCTACACCTTC.

The chain recombines TRBV19 with TRBJ1-1; D remains ambiguous. V was pared by 4 bases and J by 4 bases, with 13 bases between. The CDR3 consists of 14 residues. Germline V gene data show CDR1 as LNHDA and CDR2 as SQIVND (reference sequence). CDR3 in amino acids: CASSSADAITEAFF. CDR3 coding DNA: TGTGCCAGTAGTAGCGCGGACGCAATCACTGAAGCTTTCTTT.